Below are 17 T cell receptor beta chains sequenced from a single sample in a study of blood T cell repertoires in COVID-19. Method: immunoSEQ multiplex PCR; TCRdb's copy keeps in-frame clones and lacks some. The profile shows about 49,000 clones, approximately 85% of them singletons. The sample was peripheral blood. Every receptor here comes from a human donor in a cohort sampled during active COVID-19.

The chain is built from TRBV19 and TRBJ1-1; 8 bases are a match to TRBD1. Germline V gene sequence: CDR1 LNHDA, CDR2 SQIVND (reference sequence). The length of the CDR3 is 15 residues. After removal of 7 bases from V and 5 bases from J, the junction contained 12 bases not matched to a gene. CDR3 DNA: TGTGCCAGTACTTCCTACAGGGGGGAGGGAACTGAAGCTTTCTTT. Its protein is CASTSYRGEGTEAFF.

This clone occurred once. The rearrangement joins TRBV9 to TRBJ1-2; weak D call: TRBD1 (5 bases). CDR3 length: 14 residues. In germline, CDR1 is SGDLS, CDR2 YYNGEE. The V end was cut by 3 bases, the J end by 0 bases, with 9 bases between. CDR3 loop: CASSAPGANYGYTF. In DNA form, the CDR3 reads TGTGCCAGCAGCGCACCGGGGGCTAACTATGGCTACACCTTC.

The chain combines TRBV7-9 with TRBJ2-1; 8 bases agree with TRBD2. The CDR3 has 13 amino acids. V gave up 11 bases and J gave up 10 bases; unmatched junction bases: 13. Germline CDR1 is SEHNR and CDR2 is FQNEAQ (reference sequence). CDR3 DNA sequence: TGTGCCTGCGGGACTAGTAGGATGCGGGAGCAGTTCTTC. Its translation is CACGTSRMREQFF.

This chain joins TRBV2 and TRBJ2-6, with D perhaps TRBD1 (5 bases). This CDR3 region has 15 residues. Germline-derived CDR1 and CDR2 are SNHLY and FYNNEI. Between the trimmed V and J ends, which lost 7 bases and 1 base, there was a span of 11 bases. CDR3: CASNQDRSGANVLTF. The CDR3 DNA reads as TGTGCCAGCAACCAAGACAGATCTGGGGCCAACGTCCTGACTTTC.

In this sample, this clone turned up once. The CDR3 DNA follows: TGTGCCAGCAGCTTAGGCGGGACTAGCGGGGGGTCCTACAATGAGCAGTTCTTC. This sequence encodes CASSLGGTSGGSYNEQFF. The J gene is TRBJ2-1, the V gene TRBV7-9; 15 nucleotides agree with TRBD2. Looked up from germline, CDR1 is SEHNR and CDR2 is FQNEAQ (reference sequence). J lost 1 base, V lost 1 base, and 2 bases had no gene match. The CDR3 runs 18 residues.

The genes are TRBV19 and TRBJ2-1; 9 positions agree with TRBD1. The germline gives CDR1 LNHDA, CDR2 SQIVND (reference sequence). This CDR3 contains 12 residues. With V trimmed by 5 bases and J by 14 bases, 7 bases remained unmatched. DNA for the CDR3: TGTGCCAGTAGTCCCGGGACAGGGACAGAGTTCTTC. This encodes CASSPGTGTEFF.

CDR3 DNA: TGCGCCAGCAGCTTGGGTACTAGCGGGAGTTATATGCAGTTCTTC. Translating gives CASSLGTSGSYMQFF. The chain employs TRBV5-1 and TRBJ2-1; 11 bases fit TRBD2. V lost 0 bases and J lost 12; bases outside the gene matches: 8. This CDR3 has 15 residues. From germline, CDR1 is SGHRS and CDR2 YFSETQ. Together with reference TRBV5-1 and TRBJ2-1, the CDR3 gives the full variable domain: KAGVTQTPRYLIKTRGQQVTLSCSPISGHRSVSWYQQTPGQGLQFLFEYFSETQRNKGNFPGRFSGRQFSNSRSEMNVSTLELGDSALYLCASSLGTSGSYMQFFGPGTRLTVL.

The V gene is TRBV7-2, the J gene TRBJ2-7; 8 bases map to TRBD2. Germline V gives CDR1 SGHTA, CDR2 FQGNSA. The ends lost 5 bases at V and 6 bases at J; junction bases unmatched: 15. This CDR3 contains 16 residues. Written as DNA, the CDR3 is TGTGCCAGCAGCCCTCTCGGGAGCGGGAGCTGGGGCGAGCAGTACTTC. It translates to CASSPLGSGSWGEQYF.

This clone has just one count. This sequence joins TRBV21-1 and TRBJ2-5; the table assigns TRBD1, which was not confirmed against the DNA. TRBV21-1 has pseudogene status. The CDR3 runs to 21 residues. The CDR3 loop reads CASSKQGRQGTFWNLQETQYF. The DNA of the CDR3 is TGTGCCAGCAGCAAACAAGGAAGACAGGGGACCTTTTGGAACCTACAAGAGACCCAGTACTTC.

The chain uses TRBV27 and TRBJ1-1; D possibly corresponds to TRBD1 (5 bases). Trimming took 2 bases from V and 4 from J, leaving 11 bases between them. This CDR3 has 14 amino acids. Germline V CDR1 and CDR2: MNHEY, SMNVEV (reference sequence). CDR3: CASSLKGLTTEAFF. CDR3 DNA sequence: TGTGCCAGCAGTTTAAAGGGACTGACCACTGAAGCTTTCTTT.

The J gene is TRBJ1-1, the V gene TRBV18; TRBD1 agrees at 11 bases. Germline values: CDR1 KGHSH, CDR2 LQKENI. The trim removed 4 bases at V and 8 bases at J, leaving 3 bases unmatched. The CDR3 length is 13 residues. CDR3 amino acids: CASSRDRGVEAFF. The CDR3 DNA sequence: TGTGCCAGCTCACGGGACAGGGGGGTAGAAGCTTTCTTT.

The gene calls are TRBV27 and TRBJ2-3; 7 bases match TRBD2. Germline CDR1 MNHEY, CDR2 SMNVEV (reference sequence). The V segment lost 5 bases and the J segment 5 bases; nucleotides outside the gene matches: 10. The length of the CDR3 is 15 residues. The CDR3 protein is CASSVGSGGIDTQYF. The CDR3 DNA is TGTGCCAGCAGTGTCGGATCGGGGGGAATAGATACGCAGTATTTT.

The chain has TRBV6-5 and TRBJ1-2; tentative D call: TRBD1 (5 bases). This CDR3 comprises 14 residues. The germline V gene encodes CDR1 MNHEY and CDR2 SVGAGI. V lost 7 bases and J 2 bases, leaving 14 bases between the germline ends. The DNA for the CDR3 is TGTGCCAGCATAAAAACAGGAATGAACTATGGCTACACCTTC. Translated: CASIKTGMNYGYTF.

This sequence joins TRBV5-6 and TRBJ2-1, with D hard to call. The ends were cut back, 2 bases at V and 7 bases at J, with 7 bases in the middle. This CDR3 comprises 12 residues. Germline V CDR1 and CDR2: SGHDT, YYEEEE. The CDR3 is CASSFGLNEQFF. DNA of the CDR3: TGTGCCAGCAGCTTTGGGCTGAATGAGCAGTTCTTC.

This clone was recorded only once. V is TRBV19 and J is TRBJ1-5; 9 bases are shared with TRBD1. The ends lost 7 bases at V and 7 bases at J; junction bases unmatched: 17. Germline V lookup: CDR1 LNHDA, CDR2 SQIVND (reference sequence). There are 17 residues in the CDR3. Here the CDR3 reads CASTGTGIWGDGQPQHF. CDR3 DNA sequence: TGTGCCAGTACCGGGACAGGGATTTGGGGGGACGGGCAGCCCCAGCATTTT.

The rearrangement joins TRBV7-8 to TRBJ2-7; D is possibly TRBD2 (5 bases). Germline V CDR1 and CDR2: SGHVS, FQNEAQ. This CDR3 has 17 residues. The V gene lost 1 base and the J gene lost 0 bases, with 16 bases spanning the gap. This CDR3 is CASSLEFGDFYSYEQYF. The CDR3 nucleotides are TGTGCCAGCAGCTTAGAGTTCGGGGATTTTTACTCCTACGAGCAGTACTTC.

V usage is TRBV5-6 and J usage is TRBJ2-3; D uncertain. This CDR3 has 14 amino acids. Trimming cost V 4 bases and J 0 bases, with 9 bases left between them. Looked up from germline, CDR1 is SGHDT and CDR2 is YYEEEE. In DNA, the CDR3 is TGTGCCAGCAGCCCTACGTGGAGCACAGATACGCAGTATTTT. This sequence encodes CASSPTWSTDTQYF.